A single sample gave rise to the 5 T cell receptor beta chains below, sequenced in a study of CD8 T cells in Susac syndrome. With random hexamers, reverse transcription was performed on 0.5 to 1 ug of RNA. TCRdb re-analysed the immunoSEQ multiplex PCR reads in MiXCR, keeping a single row per CDR3 protein. The sample has more than 65,000 distinct CDR3 sequences, about 95% seen once. The specimen sequenced was CD8+ T cells from PBMCs. The source of these receptors is a human donor in good health.

V gene TRBV4-1 combines with J gene TRBJ2-5; D not resolved. From germline, CDR1 is MGHRA and CDR2 YSYEKL. The CDR3 extends over 14 amino acids. Trimming took off 0 bases at V and 5 bases at J, with 10 bases between the two ends. CDR3 region: CASSQDGSWETQYF. CDR3 nucleotide sequence: TGCGCCAGCAGCCAAGATGGATCTTGGGAGACCCAGTACTTC.

The chain is built from TRBV3-1 and TRBJ2-3; D gene unclear. V shed 4 bases and J shed 0 bases, with 17 bases lying between them. CDR1 is LGHDT, CDR2 YNNKEL, per germline (reference sequence). CDR3 size: 17 residues. CDR3 loop: CASSPLTPDSSTDTQYF. The CDR3 DNA sequence: TGTGCCAGCAGCCCCTTGACACCAGATTCTAGCACAGATACGCAGTATTTT.

The chain links TRBV19 to TRBJ2-7; 11 bases agree with TRBD1. V shed 6 bases and J 3 bases; nucleotides not matched to a gene: 4. This CDR3 region has 14 residues. Germline CDR1 reads LNHDA; CDR2 reads SQIVND (reference sequence). The CDR3 coding sequence is TGTGCCAGTAGCCCGGGACAGGGGGACTACGAGCAGTACTTC. Its protein product is CASSPGQGDYEQYF.

The genes are TRBV24-1 and TRBJ2-3; D uncertain. This CDR3 region has 13 residues. The V and J ends lost 3 bases and 8 bases respectively, with 11 bases between them. From germline, CDR1 is KGHDR and CDR2 SFDVKD. CDR3 loop: CATSDRASGTQYF. The CDR3 DNA reads as TGTGCCACCAGTGATCGGGCCAGTGGTACGCAGTATTTT.

The chain combines TRBV4-1 with TRBJ2-2, with 7 bases lining up with TRBD2. Per germline, CDR1 MGHRA and CDR2 YSYEKL. V was clipped by 10 bases and J by 4 bases; unmatched bases: 9. The CDR3 extends over 14 amino acids. CDR3 loop: CATGRVAGTGELFF. CDR3 nucleotide sequence: TGCGCCACCGGGCGGGTAGCGGGCACCGGGGAGCTGTTTTTT.